Following are 16 T cell receptor beta chains from one sample sequenced in a study of T cell changes during pregnancy in multiple sclerosis. Clones were sequenced by immunoSEQ multiplex PCR, and TCRdb holds only the in-frame ones, with some missing. The table shows roughly 29,000 clones, with about 89% occurring only once. The sample here was CD8+ T cells from peripheral blood mononuclear cells, taken before pregnancy. Receptors were obtained from a female donor with multiple sclerosis, enrolled in a pregnancy study.

This rearrangement joins TRBV21-1 to TRBJ1-5; the table gives TRBD1 as D, unverified against the DNA. TRBV21-1 is a known pseudogene. There are 17 residues in the CDR3. CDR3 region: CASSRDTVLHSNQPQHF. The CDR3 nucleotides read TGTGCCAGCAGCCGGGACACCGTACTCCATAGCAATCAGCCCCAGCATTTT.

This chain uses TRBV7-2 with TRBJ2-2, with TRBD1 matching over 7 bases. V dropped 0 bases and J dropped 0; count of bases not matched to a gene: 4. CDR3 length: 17 amino acids. CDR1 SGHTA and CDR2 FQGNSA come from the germline V gene. CDR3 region: CASSLARDSTNTGELFF. In DNA, the CDR3 is TGTGCCAGCAGCTTAGCTCGGGACAGTACGAACACCGGGGAGCTGTTTTTT.

The genes are TRBV7-9 and TRBJ2-1, with 8 bases lining up with TRBD1. Germline-derived CDR1 and CDR2 are SEHNR and FQNEAQ (reference sequence). The CDR3 contains 16 residues. J was trimmed by 8 bases and V by 3 bases; bases with no gene match: 12. The chain's CDR3 is CASSFSGQGPSDEQFF. The CDR3 region has the DNA TGTGCCAGCAGCTTTTCCGGACAGGGCCCTAGTGATGAGCAGTTCTTC.

This sequence joins TRBV11-2 and TRBJ2-1; TRBD2 agrees at 8 bases. Germline lookup yields CDR1 SGHAT and CDR2 FQNNGV. V dropped 5 bases and J dropped 7; count of bases not matched to a gene: 10. This CDR3 contains 15 residues. CDR3 nucleotide sequence: TGTGCCAGCAGCCCGGGACTAGGGGGGCGAAATGAGCAGTTCTTC. This translates into CASSPGLGGRNEQFF.

The V call is TRBV6-5, the J call TRBJ1-1; weak D call: TRBD1 (6 bases). The germline gives CDR1 MNHEY, CDR2 SVGAGI. Trimming pared 4 bases from V and 3 bases from J, leaving 12 bases between. This CDR3 has 14 residues. The chain's CDR3 is CASSSGDGHTEAFF. In nucleotides, the CDR3 is TGTGCCAGCAGTTCAGGGGACGGACACACTGAAGCTTTCTTT.

This sequence joins TRBV5-6 and TRBJ1-2; TRBD1 agrees at 9 bases. This CDR3 contains 14 residues. The V gene's germline CDR1 is SGHDT and CDR2 YYEEEE. With 5 bases clipped from V and 4 bases from J, the junction kept 6 bases outside the gene matches. The CDR3 coding sequence is TGTGCCAGCAGTGGACAGGGGTTTTTCTATGGCTACACCTTC. It codes for CASSGQGFFYGYTF.

The chain combines TRBV4-3 with TRBJ2-7; D might be TRBD2 (5 bases). Germline V gene data show CDR1 as LGHNA and CDR2 as YSLEER. The CDR3 extends over 14 amino acids. The V end lost 0 bases, the J end lost 2 bases, and 8 bases lay between the germline ends. CDR3 loop: CASSQDSGAYEQYF. CDR3 in DNA: TGCGCCAGCAGCCAAGACAGCGGAGCCTACGAGCAGTACTTC.

The rearrangement uses TRBV9 and TRBJ1-1; TRBD1 is a possible D gene (6 bases). The CDR3 is 16 residues long. Germline lookup yields CDR1 SGDLS and CDR2 YYNGEE. The V and J ends lost 3 bases and 1 base respectively, with 16 bases between them. CDR3 sequence (DNA): TGTGCCAGCAGCGCCGGGGGGGCAGGGAGGAACACTGAAGCTTTCTTT. Translating it yields CASSAGGAGRNTEAFF.

CDR3 DNA sequence: TGCAGCGTTGAAGATTGGGACAGGGGGCCAACTAATGAAAAACTGTTTTTT. Amino acids: CSVEDWDRGPTNEKLFF. The rearrangement uses TRBV29-1 and TRBJ1-4; the match to TRBD1 covers 12 bases. After removal of 0 bases from V and 0 bases from J, the junction contained 2 bases not matched to a gene. The CDR3 runs to 17 residues. Germline V gene sequence: CDR1 SQVTM, CDR2 ANQGSEA.

This rearrangement joins TRBV2 to TRBJ2-5, with 8 positions matching TRBD1. Germline V CDR1 and CDR2: SNHLY, FYNNEI. The CDR3 sequence is 16 residues long. The trim removed 7 bases at V and 4 bases at J, leaving 14 bases unmatched. The CDR3: CASNADRVLGGETQYF. The CDR3 DNA is TGTGCCAGCAATGCGGACAGGGTGTTGGGAGGAGAGACCCAGTACTTC.

Of note for this clone: Germline is not matched at one junction end, which may reflect a read error. The V gene is TRBV4-1, the J gene TRBJ2-2; maybe TRBD2 (5 bases). The CDR3 has 14 residues. CDR1 MGHRA and CDR2 YSYEKL come from the germline V gene. CDR3 in amino acids: CASSQVGNTGKLFF. CDR3 coding DNA: TGCGCCAGCAGCCAAGTGGGCAACACCGGGAAGCTGTTTTTT.

Here the CDR3 reads CASSKATGNYGYTF. Written as DNA, the CDR3 is TGTGCCAGCAGCAAAGCGACGGGGAACTATGGCTACACCTTC. The J gene is TRBJ1-2, the V gene TRBV11-2; D is ambiguous. The CDR3 is made up of 14 amino acids. Trimming took 5 bases from V and 2 from J, leaving 12 bases between them. From germline, CDR1 is SGHAT and CDR2 FQNNGV.

The chain combines TRBV7-2 with TRBJ2-5; 9 nucleotides line up with TRBD1. The CDR3 length is 15 residues. CDR1 and CDR2 from the germline V gene are SGHTA and FQGNSA. V was clipped by 5 bases and J by 1 base; unmatched bases: 5. CDR3 sequence reads: CASSGTGRVQETQYF. CDR3 nucleotides: TGTGCCAGCAGCGGGACAGGGAGGGTCCAAGAGACCCAGTACTTC.

V is TRBV13 and J is TRBJ2-2; 8 bases map to TRBD1. The CDR3 consists of 15 residues. The J segment lost 3 bases and the V segment lost 8 bases, leaving 8 bases of the junction unmatched. Per germline, CDR1 PRHDT and CDR2 FYEKMQ (reference sequence). The CDR3 nucleotides read TGTGCCAGCGGGAGAGGACAGGGTGACACCGGGGAGCTGTTTTTT. This gives the protein CASGRGQGDTGELFF.

The CDR3 bases are TGTGCCAGCAGCTTAGCGACAGCGCACGTCCCCTACGAGCAGTACTTC. It encodes CASSLATAHVPYEQYF. V gene TRBV7-6 combines with J gene TRBJ2-7; tentative D call: TRBD1 (5 bases). Trimming removed 0 bases from V and 2 bases from J, with 14 bases in between. The CDR3 has 16 residues. The germline CDR1 and CDR2 sequences are SGHVS and FNYEAQ.

This clone was detected only a few times. The chain is built from TRBV2 and TRBJ2-3; the match to TRBD2 covers 9 bases. Trimming cost V 10 bases and J 4 bases; bases outside gene matches: 15. The CDR3 sequence is 16 residues long. CDR1 and CDR2 from the germline V gene are SNHLY and FYNNEI. DNA of the CDR3: TGTGCCACCCCCCTAAATCCCAGCGGGGGGTCAGATACGCAGTATTTT. Its translation is CATPLNPSGGSDTQYF.